Sequencing of this TCR beta chain was carried out in a study of cytomegalovirus exposure and HLA in healthy donors. Background on the study: Ancestry clustering placed about 86% of several hundred genotyped donors in the Caucasian-associated cluster. Notes on the study in general: What TCR beta sequences reportedly achieved was accurate prediction of HLA-A and HLA-B alleles in most subjects. The records held CMV serostatus as the only immune exposure information.

Trimming took off 5 bases at V and 4 bases at J, with 14 bases between the two ends. Germline CDR1 reads SGHAT; CDR2 reads FQNNGV. CDR3 length equals 14 residues. The PCR employed 60 Vbeta primers together with 13 Jbeta primers. TCRdb's table, derived via immunoSEQ multiplex PCR, lists solely in-frame clones and lacks some. The sample carries about 160,000 clones, 75% to 85% recorded once. Regarding this clone: What it binds is not known.

This clonotype was sampled from a girl aged 2 to 10 in good health and CMV-seropositive. The sample taken for sequencing was PBMCs. The rearrangement uses TRBV11-2 and TRBJ1-2; D possibly corresponds to TRBD1 (6 bases). The CDR3 spells CASSQDSSSYGYTF. CDR3 in DNA: TGTGCCAGCAGCCAGGACAGTTCCAGCTATGGCTACACCTTC.